This is a list of T cell receptor beta chains from one sample in a study of blood T cell repertoires in COVID-19. The protocol was immunoSEQ multiplex PCR, while the TCRdb copy is restricted to in-frame clones and leaves out a portion. The sample gives approximately 45,000 clones, approximately 85% of which show up once; approximately 15% is in the top ten. Sequenced sample: peripheral blood. These receptors all come from a human donor in a cohort sampled during active COVID-19. CDR3s include the opening cysteine and the closing phenylalanine or tryptophan. D genes are given only for firm matches. Only some rows state a clone size, as once, few, many or a class for expanded clones.

V gene	clone size	D gene	J gene	CDR3 protein	CDR3 DNA
TRBV7-9	few	TRBD2	TRBJ2-7	CASSLGRTSFEQYF	TGTGCCAGCAGCTTAGGGCGGACTAGCTTCGAGCAGTACTTC
TRBV18	few	TRBD1	TRBJ1-5	CASSQGQVGDQPQHF	TGTGCCAGCTCCCAAGGACAGGTGGGGGATCAGCCCCAGCATTTT
TRBV7-9	NA	NA	TRBJ1-2	CASSLVQVSPGYTF	TGTGCCAGCAGCTTAGTACAGGTCTCCCCTGGCTACACCTTC
TRBV30	once	TRBD1	TRBJ2-6	CAVMRGPRPSGANVLTF	TGTGCCGTGATGAGGGGGCCAAGACCTTCTGGGGCCAACGTCCTGACTTTC
TRBV6-2/TRBV6-3	few	TRBD2	TRBJ2-2	CASRPSGRLGELFF	TGTGCCAGCAGACCTAGCGGGAGGTTAGGGGAGCTGTTTTTT
TRBV18	NA	NA	TRBJ2-1	CASSPPWSSNGENEQFF	TGTGCCAGCTCACCACCGTGGAGCAGCAACGGGGAAAATGAGCAGTTCTTC
TRBV7-3	NA	NA	TRBJ2-2	CASSPLRVGGELFF	TGTGCCAGCAGCCCCCTCAGGGTTGGCGGGGAGCTGTTTTTT
TRBV3-1/TRBV3-2	once	NA	TRBJ1-3	CASSHGRESGNTIYF	TGTGCCAGCAGCCATGGGAGGGAATCTGGAAACACCATATATTTT
TRBV7-2	NA	TRBD2	TRBJ2-1	CASSLAGTSGMGEQFF	TGTGCCAGCAGCTTGGCCGGGACTAGCGGGATGGGGGAGCAGTTCTTC
TRBV19	NA	TRBD1	TRBJ1-2	CASSKRAGGPYGYTF	TGTGCCAGTAGTAAAAGGGCAGGGGGTCCCTATGGCTACACCTTC
TRBV6-1	NA	TRBD1	TRBJ1-1	CASSEVRRGGGTEAFF	TGTGCCAGCAGTGAAGTTCGGAGAGGGGGCGGCACTGAAGCTTTCTTT
TRBV5-6	NA	TRBD1	TRBJ1-2	CASSLAGTGLSGYTF	TGTGCCAGCAGCTTGGCCGGGACAGGGTTATCTGGCTACACCTTC
TRBV18	NA	TRBD1	TRBJ1-2	CASSQTPGQGDGYTF	TGTGCCAGCTCACAGACTCCGGGACAGGGCGATGGCTACACCTTC
TRBV29-1	NA	NA	TRBJ2-7	CSVEEAHSYEQYF	TGCAGCGTTGAGGAGGCCCACTCCTACGAGCAGTACTTC
TRBV6-5	NA	NA	TRBJ1-1	CASTGSVTEAFF	TGTGCCAGCACAGGCTCCGTCACTGAAGCTTTCTTT
TRBV19	NA	NA	TRBJ2-5	CASTSEQGKETQYF	TGTGCCAGTACTTCCGAACAGGGTAAAGAGACCCAGTACTTC
TRBV29-1	NA	TRBD1	TRBJ2-4	CSVTTGWGAKNIQYF	TGCAGCGTGACGACAGGGTGGGGAGCCAAAAACATTCAGTACTTC